Below, 23 T cell receptor beta chains from the same sample are listed, as sequenced in a study of T cells in localized non-small cell lung cancer. The method was immunoSEQ multiplex PCR; TCRdb's version includes in-frame clones alone and lacks a portion of them. Of about 43,000 clones listed, about 91% are singletons. Material: PBMCs, obtained before any cancer treatment. The receptors were sampled from a woman aged 35 to 70 with stage II lung adenocarcinoma.

The rearrangement joins TRBV6-5 to TRBJ2-1; tentative D call: TRBD1 (6 bases). CDR1 MNHEY and CDR2 SVGAGI come from the germline V gene. Trimming left V 0 bases short and J 9 bases short, with 18 bases between. CDR3 size: 16 residues. The CDR3 spells CASSYSSGARYGEQFF. The CDR3 DNA sequence: TGTGCCAGCAGTTACTCGTCAGGGGCCCGGTACGGTGAGCAGTTCTTC.

V usage is TRBV6-5 and J usage is TRBJ1-4; perhaps TRBD1 as D (6 bases). This CDR3 contains 14 residues. Trimming cost V 6 bases and J 7 bases, with 15 bases left between them. Looked up from germline, CDR1 is MNHEY and CDR2 is SVGAGI. CDR3 region: CASSRGTSGEKLFF. The CDR3 DNA follows: TGTGCCAGCAGCAGGGGAACTAGTGGTGAAAAACTGTTTTTT.

The V gene is TRBV5-5, the J gene TRBJ1-4; D remains unclear. The germline CDR1 and CDR2 sequences are SGHKS and YYEKEE (reference sequence). V dropped 3 bases and J dropped 8 bases, with 14 bases sitting between them. This CDR3 contains 14 residues. The CDR3 nucleotides read TGTGCCAGCAGCTGGGCAAGCTTAGGAGAAAAACTGTTTTTT. This gives the protein CASSWASLGEKLFF.

The chain combines TRBV28 with TRBJ1-2, with D tentatively TRBD1 (6 bases). This CDR3 spans 12 amino acids. From germline, CDR1 is MDHEN and CDR2 SYDVKM. V was shortened by 6 bases and J by 8 bases, with 13 bases between the two germline ends. DNA for the CDR3: TGTGCCAGCAGAGAGACAGGAGGCGGCTACACCTTC. Encoded protein: CASRETGGGYTF.

The J gene is TRBJ2-2, the V gene TRBV28; D perhaps matches TRBD1 (5 bases). V lost 3 bases and J 0 bases, leaving 11 bases between the germline ends. The CDR3 spans 16 residues. Germline V gene data show CDR1 as MDHEN and CDR2 as SYDVKM. The CDR3 sequence is CASSLGRGPNTGELFF. The CDR3 DNA reads as TGTGCCAGCAGTTTGGGAAGGGGTCCGAACACCGGGGAGCTGTTTTTT.

This chain joins TRBV7-3 and TRBJ2-2; 7 bases fit TRBD2. The CDR3 contains 16 residues. Germline V gene sequence: CDR1 SGHTA, CDR2 FQGTGA. J gave up 4 bases and V 0 bases, and 5 bases lay outside the gene matches. CDR3 amino acids: CASSLTGRVPTGELFF. The CDR3 DNA reads as TGTGCCAGCAGCTTAACGGGGAGGGTCCCCACCGGGGAGCTGTTTTTT. The complete variable domain, with remaining parts taken from reference TRBV7-3 and TRBJ2-2, reads GAGVSQTPSNKVTEKGKYVELRCDPISGHTALYWYRQSLGQGPEFLIYFQGTGAADDSGLPNDRFFAVRPEGSVSTLKIQRTERGDSAVYLCASSLTGRVPTGELFFGEGSRLTVL.

V is TRBV19 and J is TRBJ2-7; D unresolved. V was trimmed by 5 bases and J by 5 bases, leaving 10 bases between them. The germline V gene has CDR1 LNHDA and CDR2 SQIVND (reference sequence). CDR3 length equals 12 residues. CDR3 sequence (DNA): TGTGCCAGTAGTCAAAGCCCCAACGAGCAGTACTTC. Residues: CASSQSPNEQYF.

The chain links TRBV28 to TRBJ1-2, with D uncertain. Germline values: CDR1 MDHEN, CDR2 SYDVKM. V shed 6 bases and J shed 7 bases, with 24 bases lying between them. CDR3 length: 16 amino acids. In nucleotides, the CDR3 is TGTGCCAGCAGCCTCCCCGGGCCTGTAATGGGTGGTGGCTACACCTTC. Residues: CASSLPGPVMGGGYTF.

V gene TRBV5-1 combines with J gene TRBJ2-3, with D uncertain. V lost 0 bases to trimming and J lost 2 bases, with 7 bases between them. Germline V CDR1 and CDR2: SGHRS, YFSETQ. The CDR3 has 14 amino acids. For the CDR3, the DNA is TGCGCCAGCAGCTTGGCGCCCCCCACAGATACGCAGTATTTT. It translates to CASSLAPPTDTQYF. Variable domain in full (rest from reference TRBV5-1 and TRBJ2-3): KAGVTQTPRYLIKTRGQQVTLSCSPISGHRSVSWYQQTPGQGLQFLFEYFSETQRNKGNFPGRFSGRQFSNSRSEMNVSTLELGDSALYLCASSLAPPTDTQYFGPGTRLTVL.

V usage is TRBV11-2 and J usage is TRBJ2-1, with TRBD2 matching over 7 bases. This CDR3 region has 15 residues. Germline-derived CDR1 and CDR2 are SGHAT and FQNNGV. V gave up 0 bases and J gave up 4 bases; unmatched junction bases: 3. CDR3 bases: TGTGCCAGCAGCTTAGAGGGGGGGGGATACAATGAGCAGTTCTTC. Residues: CASSLEGGGYNEQFF.

The chain uses TRBV7-6 and TRBJ2-5; 9 bases align to TRBD2. Germline values: CDR1 SGHVS, CDR2 FNYEAQ. With V trimmed by 5 bases and J by 5 bases, 6 bases remained unmatched. The CDR3 is 14 residues long. The CDR3 DNA sequence: TGTGCCAGCAGCCCGAGCGGGGGGCCGGAGACCCAGTACTTC. Its protein is CASSPSGGPETQYF.

The chain joins TRBV5-4 to TRBJ1-4; the D is unclear. Germline-derived CDR1 and CDR2 are SGHNT and YYREEE (reference sequence). CDR3 length: 15 residues. Trimming shortened V by 4 bases and J by 0 bases, and 10 bases separated the two germline ends. This chain's CDR3 is CASSLTHATNEKLFF. CDR3 bases: TGTGCCAGCAGCCTCACACATGCAACTAATGAAAAACTGTTTTTT. The whole variable domain, remainder taken from reference TRBV5-4 and TRBJ1-4, is ETGVTQSPTHLIKTRGQQVTLRCSSQSGHNTVSWYQQALGQGPQFIFQYYREEENGRGNFPPRFSGLQFPNYSSELNVNALELDDSALYLCASSLTHATNEKLFFGSGTQLSVL.

The V gene is TRBV18, the J gene TRBJ2-2; the D gene is possibly TRBD2 (5 bases). Germline V gene sequence: CDR1 KGHSH, CDR2 LQKENI. Trimming pared 6 bases from V and 0 bases from J, leaving 14 bases between. The CDR3 length is 16 residues. CDR3 nucleotide sequence: TGTGCCAGCTCTTCAGCCGGAGGCCCGAACACCGGGGAGCTGTTTTTT. As protein: CASSSAGGPNTGELFF.

The rearrangement links TRBV5-1 to TRBJ2-5; 10 nucleotides agree with TRBD2. The CDR3 spans 16 residues. With V trimmed by 0 bases and J by 5 bases, 7 bases remained unmatched. Germline loops: CDR1 SGHRS, CDR2 YFSETQ. CDR3 sequence (DNA): TGCGCCAGCAGCTTGGTAGCTAGCGGGAGTCATGAGACCCAGTACTTC. Its protein is CASSLVASGSHETQYF. The complete variable domain, with remaining parts taken from reference TRBV5-1 and TRBJ2-5, reads KAGVTQTPRYLIKTRGQQVTLSCSPISGHRSVSWYQQTPGQGLQFLFEYFSETQRNKGNFPGRFSGRQFSNSRSEMNVSTLELGDSALYLCASSLVASGSHETQYFGPGTRLLVL.

The CDR3 DNA follows: TGTGCCAGCAGCTTAGGCGCCCGGACAGGGTCGGGAGAGACCCAGTACTTC. Protein product: CASSLGARTGSGETQYF. The gene calls are TRBV7-3 and TRBJ2-5, with 8 bases identical to TRBD1. The CDR3 is 17 amino acids. Trimming took 2 bases from V and 4 from J; bases not matched to a gene: 12. Germline CDR1 and CDR2: SGHTA and FQGTGA.

This clone appeared a few times. The genes are TRBV19 and TRBJ1-1, with unresolved D. This CDR3 contains 14 residues. CDR1 is LNHDA, CDR2 SQIVND, per germline (reference sequence). V lost 3 bases and J lost 1, with 9 bases in between. For the CDR3, the DNA is TGTGCCAGTAGTATCGGAGAGCCGAACACTGAAGCTTTCTTT. Its protein product is CASSIGEPNTEAFF.

This clone was picked up one time. This rearrangement joins TRBV5-1 to TRBJ1-6, with a possible D match to TRBD1 (5 bases). CDR3 length equals 14 residues. Trimming took 7 bases from V and 6 from J, leaving 14 bases between them. The germline V gene encodes CDR1 SGHRS and CDR2 YFSETQ. In DNA form, the CDR3 reads TGCGCCAGCTGTCCGGGACTGCTTAATTCACCCCTCCACTTT. This sequence encodes CASCPGLLNSPLHF.

CDR3 nucleotides: TGCGCCAGCAGATTGGACAGGGCTGAAAATCAGCCCCAGCATTTT. Encoded protein: CASRLDRAENQPQHF. The chain recombines TRBV10-2 with TRBJ1-5, with 8 bases fitting TRBD1. The V and J ends lost 6 bases and 4 bases, in that order; junction bases with no gene match: 8. Germline assignment: CDR1 WSHSY and CDR2 SAAADI. This CDR3 spans 15 amino acids.

V gene TRBV11-2 combines with J gene TRBJ1-2, with unresolved D. Looked up from germline, CDR1 is SGHAT and CDR2 is FQNNGV. CDR3 length: 13 residues. Trimming took off 1 base at V and 5 bases at J, with 8 bases between the two ends. CDR3: CASSLGQAYGYTF. CDR3 nucleotide sequence: TGTGCCAGCAGCTTAGGTCAGGCGTATGGCTACACCTTC.

The chain combines TRBV6-5 with TRBJ1-1; D is possibly TRBD1 (6 bases). Germline lookup yields CDR1 MNHEY and CDR2 SVGAGI. V gave up 4 bases and J gave up 3 bases, with 9 bases separating them. This CDR3 spans 13 amino acids. CDR3 region: CASSWRQDTEAFF. In DNA, the CDR3 is TGTGCCAGCAGTTGGCGACAGGACACTGAAGCTTTCTTT.

A few counts support this clone. The rearrangement joins TRBV18 to TRBJ1-5, with 11 positions matching TRBD1. Germline lookup yields CDR1 KGHSH and CDR2 LQKENI. The CDR3 loop spans 14 amino acids. The ends lost 3 bases at V and 7 bases at J; junction bases unmatched: 2. CDR3 region: CASSPGTGGQPQHF. CDR3 nucleotide sequence: TGTGCCAGCTCACCCGGGACAGGGGGACAGCCCCAGCATTTT.

The DNA for the CDR3 is TGTGCCAGCAGAGAGACAGGGGAGGTAAGGGATACGCAGTATTTT. As protein: CASRETGEVRDTQYF. V and J are TRBV28 and TRBJ2-3, with TRBD1 matching over 8 bases. This CDR3 spans 15 amino acids. Trimming cost V 6 bases and J 6 bases; bases outside gene matches: 11. Germline CDR1 and CDR2: MDHEN and SYDVKM. The entire variable domain, with the rest obtained from reference TRBV28 and TRBJ2-3, is as follows: DVKVTQSSRYLVKRTGEKVFLECVQDMDHENMFWYRQDPGLGLRLIYFSYDVKMKEKGDIPEGYSVSREKKERFSLILESASTNQTSMYLCASRETGEVRDTQYFGPGTRLTVL.

The V gene is TRBV2, the J gene TRBJ2-2, with D tentatively TRBD1 or TRBD2 (6 bases each). Trimming pared 7 bases from V and 4 bases from J, leaving 16 bases between. The CDR3 covers 15 residues. Per the germline V gene, CDR1 is SNHLY and CDR2 is FYNNEI. CDR3 coding DNA: TGTGCCAGCAACGGTGGGGGGCACGGCACCGGGGAGCTGTTTTTT. As protein: CASNGGGHGTGELFF.